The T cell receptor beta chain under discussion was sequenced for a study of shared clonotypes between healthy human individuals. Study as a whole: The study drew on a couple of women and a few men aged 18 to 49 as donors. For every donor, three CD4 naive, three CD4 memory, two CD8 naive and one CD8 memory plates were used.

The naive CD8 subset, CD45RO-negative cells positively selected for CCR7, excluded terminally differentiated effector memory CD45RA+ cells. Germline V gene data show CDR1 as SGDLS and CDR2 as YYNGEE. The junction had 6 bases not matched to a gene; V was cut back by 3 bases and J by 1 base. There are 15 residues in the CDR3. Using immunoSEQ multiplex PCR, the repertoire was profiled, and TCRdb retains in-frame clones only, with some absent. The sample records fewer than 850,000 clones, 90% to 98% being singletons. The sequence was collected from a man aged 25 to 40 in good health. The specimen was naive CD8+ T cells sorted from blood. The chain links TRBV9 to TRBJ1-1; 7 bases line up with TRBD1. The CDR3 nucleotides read TGTGCCAGCAGCGCAAAACAGGGGCGGAACACTGAAGCTTTCTTT. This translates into CASSAKQGRNTEAFF. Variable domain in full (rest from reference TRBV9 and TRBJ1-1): DSGVTQTPKHLITATGQRVTLRCSPRSGDLSVYWYQQSLDQGLQFLIQYYNGEERAKGNILERFSAQQFPDLHSELNLSSLELGDSALYFCASSAKQGRNTEAFFGQGTRLTVV.